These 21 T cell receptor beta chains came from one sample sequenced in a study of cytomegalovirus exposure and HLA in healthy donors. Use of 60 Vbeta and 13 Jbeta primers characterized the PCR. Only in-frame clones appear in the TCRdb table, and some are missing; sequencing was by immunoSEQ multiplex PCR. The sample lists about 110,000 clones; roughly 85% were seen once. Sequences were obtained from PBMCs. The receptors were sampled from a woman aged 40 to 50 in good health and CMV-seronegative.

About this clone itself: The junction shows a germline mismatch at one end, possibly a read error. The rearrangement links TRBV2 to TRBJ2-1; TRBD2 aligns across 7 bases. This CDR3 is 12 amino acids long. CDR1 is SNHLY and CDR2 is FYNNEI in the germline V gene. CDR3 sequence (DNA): TGTGCCAGCGGCGGGAGCATCCAATCAAAGGTCTTC. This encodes CASGGSIQSKVF.

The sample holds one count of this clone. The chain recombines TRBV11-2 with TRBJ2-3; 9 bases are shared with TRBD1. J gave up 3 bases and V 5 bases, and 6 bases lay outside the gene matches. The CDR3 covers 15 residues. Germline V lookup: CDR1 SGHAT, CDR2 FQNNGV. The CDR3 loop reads CASSTPGQGTDTQYF. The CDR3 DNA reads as TGTGCCAGCAGCACTCCGGGACAGGGAACAGATACGCAGTATTTT. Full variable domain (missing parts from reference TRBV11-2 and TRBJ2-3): EAGVAQSPRYKIIEKRQSVAFWCNPISGHATLYWYQQILGQGPKLLIQFQNNGVVDDSQLPKDRFSAERLKGVDSTLKIQPAKLEDSAVYLCASSTPGQGTDTQYFGPGTRLTVL.

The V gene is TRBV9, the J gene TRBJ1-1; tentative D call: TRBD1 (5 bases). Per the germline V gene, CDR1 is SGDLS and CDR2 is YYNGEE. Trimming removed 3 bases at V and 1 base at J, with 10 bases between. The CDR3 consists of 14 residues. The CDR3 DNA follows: TGTGCCAGCAGCGACCTTAGGGGGAACACTGAAGCTTTCTTT. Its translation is CASSDLRGNTEAFF.

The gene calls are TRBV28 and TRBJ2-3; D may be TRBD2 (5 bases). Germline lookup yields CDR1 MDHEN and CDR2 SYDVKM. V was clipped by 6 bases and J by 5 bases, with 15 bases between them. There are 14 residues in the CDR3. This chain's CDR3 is CASRADSLGDTQYF. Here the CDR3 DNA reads TGTGCCAGCAGGGCGGACTCCCTGGGAGATACGCAGTATTTT.

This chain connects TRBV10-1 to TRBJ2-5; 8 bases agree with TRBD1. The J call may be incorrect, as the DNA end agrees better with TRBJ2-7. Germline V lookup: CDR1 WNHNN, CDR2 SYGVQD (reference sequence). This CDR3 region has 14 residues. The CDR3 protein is CASSPGQVFYEQYF. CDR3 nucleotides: TGCGCCAGCAGTCCGGGACAGGTGTTCTACGAGCAGTACTTC.

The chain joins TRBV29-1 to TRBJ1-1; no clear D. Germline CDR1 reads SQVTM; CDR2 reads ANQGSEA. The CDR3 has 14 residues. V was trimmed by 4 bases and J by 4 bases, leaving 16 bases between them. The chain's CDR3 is CSVVEDRTLTEAFF. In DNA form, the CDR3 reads TGCAGCGTTGTTGAGGATCGAACGCTCACTGAAGCTTTCTTT.

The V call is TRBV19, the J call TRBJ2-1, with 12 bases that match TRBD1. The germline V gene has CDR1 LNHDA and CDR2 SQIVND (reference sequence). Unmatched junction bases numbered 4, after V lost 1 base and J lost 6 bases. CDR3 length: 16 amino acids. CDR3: CASSIGRDRGLNEQFF. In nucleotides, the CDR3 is TGTGCCAGTAGTATAGGCCGGGACAGGGGGCTCAATGAGCAGTTCTTC. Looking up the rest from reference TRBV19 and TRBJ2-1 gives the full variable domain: DGGITQSPKYLFRKEGQNVTLSCEQNLNHDAMYWYRQDPGQGLRLIYYSQIVNDFQKGDIAEGYSVSREKKESFPLTVTSAQKNPTAFYLCASSIGRDRGLNEQFFGPGTRLTVL.

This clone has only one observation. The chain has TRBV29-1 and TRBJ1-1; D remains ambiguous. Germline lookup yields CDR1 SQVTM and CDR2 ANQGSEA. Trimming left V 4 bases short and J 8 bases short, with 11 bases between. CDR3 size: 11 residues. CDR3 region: CSVGAVTEAFF. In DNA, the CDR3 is TGCAGCGTTGGGGCTGTGACCGAAGCTTTCTTT.

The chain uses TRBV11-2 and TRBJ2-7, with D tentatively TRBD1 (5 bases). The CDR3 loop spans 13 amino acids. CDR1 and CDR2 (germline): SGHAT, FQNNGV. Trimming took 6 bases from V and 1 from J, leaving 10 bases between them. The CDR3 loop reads CASSQSGSYEQYF. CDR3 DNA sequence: TGTGCCAGCAGTCAGTCAGGGTCCTACGAGCAGTACTTC.

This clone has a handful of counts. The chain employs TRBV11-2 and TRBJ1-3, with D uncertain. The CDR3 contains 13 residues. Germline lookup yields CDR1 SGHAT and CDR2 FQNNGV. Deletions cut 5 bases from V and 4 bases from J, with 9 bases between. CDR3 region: CASSQTQGNTIYF. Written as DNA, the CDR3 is TGTGCCAGCAGCCAGACACAAGGAAACACCATATATTTT.

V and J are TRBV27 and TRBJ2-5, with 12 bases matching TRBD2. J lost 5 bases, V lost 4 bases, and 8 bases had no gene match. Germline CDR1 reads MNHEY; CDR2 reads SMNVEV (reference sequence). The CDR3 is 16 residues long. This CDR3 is CASSWASGRAWETQYF. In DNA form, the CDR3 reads TGTGCCAGCAGTTGGGCTAGCGGGAGGGCCTGGGAGACCCAGTACTTC.

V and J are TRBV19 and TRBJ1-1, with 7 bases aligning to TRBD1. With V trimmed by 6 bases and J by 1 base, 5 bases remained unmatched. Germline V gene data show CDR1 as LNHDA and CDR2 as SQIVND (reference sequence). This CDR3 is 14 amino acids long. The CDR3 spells CASRRQGANTEAFF. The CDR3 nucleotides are TGTGCCAGTAGACGACAGGGAGCGAACACTGAAGCTTTCTTT.

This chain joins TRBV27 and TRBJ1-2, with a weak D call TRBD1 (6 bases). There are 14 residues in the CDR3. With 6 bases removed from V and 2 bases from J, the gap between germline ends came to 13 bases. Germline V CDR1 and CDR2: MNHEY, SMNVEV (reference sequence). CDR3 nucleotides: TGTGCCAGCAGAACCGGGACAACCAACTATGGCTACACCTTC. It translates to CASRTGTTNYGYTF.

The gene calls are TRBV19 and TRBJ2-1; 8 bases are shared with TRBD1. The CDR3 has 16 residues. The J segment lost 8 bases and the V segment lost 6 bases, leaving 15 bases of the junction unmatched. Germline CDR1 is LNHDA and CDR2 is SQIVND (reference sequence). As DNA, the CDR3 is TGTGCCAGTAGCCTGTCAGGGGGCGCGGGTAGGGATGAGCAGTTCTTC. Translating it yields CASSLSGGAGRDEQFF.

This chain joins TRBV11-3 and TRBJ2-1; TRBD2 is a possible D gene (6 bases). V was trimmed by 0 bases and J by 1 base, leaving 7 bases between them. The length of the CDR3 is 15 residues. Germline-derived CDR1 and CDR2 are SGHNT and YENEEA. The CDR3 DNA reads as TGTGCCAGCAGCTTAGATGGACTATCCTACAATGAGCAGTTCTTC. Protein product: CASSLDGLSYNEQFF.

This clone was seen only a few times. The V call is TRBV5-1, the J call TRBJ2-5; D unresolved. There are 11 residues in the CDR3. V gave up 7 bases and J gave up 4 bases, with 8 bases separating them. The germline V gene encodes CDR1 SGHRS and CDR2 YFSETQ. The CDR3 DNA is TGCGCCAGCCGTAGAGGAGAGACCCAGTACTTC. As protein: CASRRGETQYF.

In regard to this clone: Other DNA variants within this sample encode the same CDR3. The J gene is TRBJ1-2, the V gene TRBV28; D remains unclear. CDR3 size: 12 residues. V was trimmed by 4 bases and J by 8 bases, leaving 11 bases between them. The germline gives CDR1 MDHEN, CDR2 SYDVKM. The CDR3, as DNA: TGTGCCAGCAGTTCAGGCCCCAGGGGCTACACCTTC. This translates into CASSSGPRGYTF.

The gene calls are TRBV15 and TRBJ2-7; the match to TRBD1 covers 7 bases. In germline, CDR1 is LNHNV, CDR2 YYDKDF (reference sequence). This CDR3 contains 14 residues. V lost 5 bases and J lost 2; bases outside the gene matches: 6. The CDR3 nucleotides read TGTGCCACCAGCCGCACCGGGACAGCCTACGAGCAGTACTTC. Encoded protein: CATSRTGTAYEQYF.

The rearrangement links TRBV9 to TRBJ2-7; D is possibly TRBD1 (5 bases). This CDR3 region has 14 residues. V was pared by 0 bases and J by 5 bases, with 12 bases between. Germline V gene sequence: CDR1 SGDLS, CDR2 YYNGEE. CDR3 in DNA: TGTGCCAGCAGCGTAGGCCCAGGGTATGACGAGCAGTACTTC. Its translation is CASSVGPGYDEQYF.

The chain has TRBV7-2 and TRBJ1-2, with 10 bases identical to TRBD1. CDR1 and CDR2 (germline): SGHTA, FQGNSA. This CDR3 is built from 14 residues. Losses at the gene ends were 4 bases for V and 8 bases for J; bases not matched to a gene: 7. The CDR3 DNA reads TGTGCCAGCAGCTCCGGGACAGGGGACGTCGGCTACACCTTC. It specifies CASSSGTGDVGYTF.

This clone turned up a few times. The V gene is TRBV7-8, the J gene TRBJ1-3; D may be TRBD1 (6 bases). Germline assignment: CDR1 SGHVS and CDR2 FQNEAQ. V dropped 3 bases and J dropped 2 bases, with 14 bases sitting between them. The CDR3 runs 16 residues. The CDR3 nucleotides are TGTGCCAGCAGCTTGCCCACAGGGATACCTGGAAACACCATATATTTT. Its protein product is CASSLPTGIPGNTIYF.